Sequencing of this T cell receptor beta chain was carried out in a study of shared clonotypes between healthy human individuals. Germline V gene data show CDR1 as SGHDN and CDR2 as FVKESK. The CDR3 is 13 amino acids. Trimming took 1 base from V and 11 from J, leaving 14 bases between them. Sequencing used immunoSEQ multiplex PCR; TCRdb keeps in-frame clones, though not all of them. The sample records 2 million to 3 million clones, 90% to 95% being singletons. The origin of this receptor is a man aged 18-30 years in good health. Some clones in this sample may be carry-over from other donors' samples. Sample: naive CD4+ T cells from PBMCs. Noted subset: CD45RA+ positively selected. V and J are TRBV14 and TRBJ2-5; D is perhaps TRBD2 (5 bases). CDR3 loop: CASSQVFLGEQYF. As DNA, the CDR3 is TGTGCCAGCAGCCAAGTCTTTCTTGGGGAGCAGTACTTC.